Sequencing of this T cell receptor beta chain was carried out in a study of blood T cell repertoires in COVID-19. About the study: T cells, B-cell-depleted T cells, or PBMCs provided the cDNA or gDNA that served as material.

Original processing methods: It was from reference gene primer amplification that nucleated cell counts were estimated. Here immunoSEQ multiplex PCR was the method, and the copy in TCRdb shows in-frame clones only, minus some. For V, J and clone size, that table is used; D and trimming come from the DNA. The profile shows 210,000 or so clones, roughly 85% of them singletons. The Seattle patients, enrolled during active infection, were followed longitudinally. In germline, CDR1 is LGHDT, CDR2 YNNKEL (reference sequence). Trimming shortened V by 4 bases and J by 8 bases, and 14 bases separated the two germline ends. The CDR3 loop spans 13 amino acids.

This chain connects TRBV3-1 (or the pseudogene TRBV3-2) to TRBJ1-2; TRBD1 is a possible D gene (6 bases). The origin of this receptor is a man aged 50 to 59 with COVID-19, enrolled during active disease. Input material: peripheral blood. CDR3 region: CASSLTQGAGYTF. The CDR3 coding sequence is TGTGCCAGCAGCCTAACACAGGGAGCGGGCTACACCTTC.